This is a list of T cell receptor beta chains from one sample in a study of blood T cells in healthy people across ages. TCRdb called the 5' RACE reads again in MiXCR, with one record for every CDR3 protein. The data contain around 990,000 distinct CDR3 sequences, around two fifths of them singletons. Input material: blood. The receptor set was obtained from a man younger than 30 in good health. CDR3s include the opening cysteine and the closing phenylalanine or tryptophan. The order of the fields is clone size, D gene, V gene, J gene, CDR3 DNA, CDR3 protein. D genes are given only for firm matches. The listing skips clone size in some rows; elsewhere it reads once, few, many or a size class.

.,.,TRBV14,TRBJ1-1,TGTGCCAGCAGCCAATCAAGCACGGGGAACACTGAAGCTTTCTTT,CASSQSSTGNTEAFF
.,.,TRBV20-1,TRBJ1-3,TGCAGTGCTAGAGATGCACGTGCAGCTGGAAACACCATATATTTT,CSARDARAAGNTIYF
.,.,TRBV12-3/TRBV12-4,TRBJ1-5,TGTGCCAGCAGTTCTACAGGGACCCGTCAGCCCCAGCATTTT,CASSSTGTRQPQHF
many,.,TRBV12-3/TRBV12-4,TRBJ2-1,TGTGCCAGCAGTTTCACCGGTAATGAGCAGTTCTTC,CASSFTGNEQFF
few,TRBD1,TRBV2,TRBJ2-6,TGTGCCAGCAGCTCTACAGGGGCTGGGGCCAACGTCCTGACTTTC,CASSSTGAGANVLTF
.,TRBD2,TRBV7-9,TRBJ2-1,TGTGCCAGCAGCTTAGGTAATCTAGCGGGGGAAAATGAGCAGTTCTTC,CASSLGNLAGENEQFF
.,TRBD1,TRBV20-1,TRBJ1-2,TGCAGTGCTAGGAACAGGGGCTATGGCTACACCTTC,CSARNRGYGYTF
.,TRBD1,TRBV7-9,TRBJ2-3,TGTGCCAGCAGCTTATTACAGGGGTCAGATACGCAGTATTTT,CASSLLQGSDTQYF
.,.,TRBV7-9,TRBJ1-1,TGTGCCAGCAGCTGGGATCGTAGGGCCGACACTGAAGCTTTCTTT,CASSWDRRADTEAFF
.,.,TRBV20-1,TRBJ1-1,TGCAGTGTTCGAAGGAACGGGGACACTGAAGCTTTCTTT,CSVRRNGDTEAFF
many,.,TRBV20-1,TRBJ2-3,TGCAGTGCTAGAGATGGCTTTATCACAGATACGCAGTATTTT,CSARDGFITDTQYF
once,.,TRBV12-3/TRBV12-4,TRBJ1-3,TGTGCCAGCAGTTTAGGTCTGTCCTCTGGAAACACCATATATTTT,CASSLGLSSGNTIYF
few,TRBD1,TRBV2,TRBJ2-7,TGTGCCAGCAGGGGGGACAGTTACGCTGACGAGCAGTACTTC,CASRGDSYADEQYF
.,TRBD1,TRBV27,TRBJ1-4,TGTGCCAGCAGTATTACAGGGGGCGATAATGAAAAACTGTTTTTT,CASSITGGDNEKLFF
once,.,TRBV24-1,TRBJ1-5,TGTGCCACCAGTGATCCCTGGAGCAATCAGCCCCAGCATTTT,CATSDPWSNQPQHF
.,TRBD1,TRBV2,TRBJ2-7,TGTGCCAGCAAGGACAGGGTATACGAGCAGTACTTC,CASKDRVYEQYF
few,.,TRBV28,TRBJ1-2,TGTGCCAGCAGTTTAGGGCAGAAGGATGGCTACACCTTC,CASSLGQKDGYTF
.,TRBD1,TRBV27,TRBJ2-7,TGTGCCAGCAGCCGAGGGGGCAGGGGAACGTACGAGCAGTACTTC,CASSRGGRGTYEQYF
few,.,TRBV25-1,TRBJ2-1,TGTGCCAGAACGACAGTCCCGTGGGCGGGGAGATACAATGAGCAGTTCTTC,CARTTVPWAGRYNEQFF
.,.,TRBV20-1,TRBJ2-3,TGCAGTGCTAAACCTCACAGGGACCGCGGACCAGAGACGCAGTATTTT,CSAKPHRDRGPETQYF
few,.,TRBV6-2/TRBV6-3,TRBJ1-2,TGTGCTACCGGGGACCCCCCCTCCTATGGCTACACCTTC,CATGDPPSYGYTF
.,.,TRBV27,TRBJ1-5,TGTGCCAGCAGGGAGTCGTTGAGCAGTCAGCCCCAGCATTTT,CASRESLSSQPQHF
once,.,TRBV10-3,TRBJ2-7,TGTGCCATCAGTGTGGCAGACTACGAGCAGTACTTC,CAISVADYEQYF
few,.,TRBV20-1,TRBJ1-1,TGCAGTGCTAGAGCCACGACGGCTAAGGGAGCTTTCTTT,CSARATTAKGAFF
large,.,TRBV7-8,TRBJ1-6,TGTGCCAGCCGTCCGGACAACCATAATTCACCCCTCCACTTT,CASRPDNHNSPLHF
.,TRBD1,TRBV27,TRBJ1-5,TGTGCCAGCAGTCGCGCGGCCGGGACAGCTAGCAATCAGCCCCAGCATTTT,CASSRAAGTASNQPQHF
few,.,TRBV4-2,TRBJ2-1,TGTGCCAGCAGCCAAGAACATATATCCTACAATGAGCAGTTCTTC,CASSQEHISYNEQFF